What follows is one T cell receptor beta chain and its context. The data were taken from a study of monozygotic twins with inflammatory bowel disease. TCRdb reprocessed the 5' RACE reads, keeping one entry per CDR3 protein, no DNA. The sample has more than 300,000 distinct CDR3 sequences. Germline CDR1 MDHEN, CDR2 SYDVKM. The CDR3 sequence is 15 residues long. The TCR sequence derives from a human donor with ulcerative colitis or Crohn's disease, or a healthy co-twin of an affected twin (not recorded which). The sample was blood. The V gene is TRBV28, the J gene TRBJ2-7; TCRdb outputs TRBD2, but without DNA this stays unchecked. CDR3 residues: CASSSPGLAVYEQYF.